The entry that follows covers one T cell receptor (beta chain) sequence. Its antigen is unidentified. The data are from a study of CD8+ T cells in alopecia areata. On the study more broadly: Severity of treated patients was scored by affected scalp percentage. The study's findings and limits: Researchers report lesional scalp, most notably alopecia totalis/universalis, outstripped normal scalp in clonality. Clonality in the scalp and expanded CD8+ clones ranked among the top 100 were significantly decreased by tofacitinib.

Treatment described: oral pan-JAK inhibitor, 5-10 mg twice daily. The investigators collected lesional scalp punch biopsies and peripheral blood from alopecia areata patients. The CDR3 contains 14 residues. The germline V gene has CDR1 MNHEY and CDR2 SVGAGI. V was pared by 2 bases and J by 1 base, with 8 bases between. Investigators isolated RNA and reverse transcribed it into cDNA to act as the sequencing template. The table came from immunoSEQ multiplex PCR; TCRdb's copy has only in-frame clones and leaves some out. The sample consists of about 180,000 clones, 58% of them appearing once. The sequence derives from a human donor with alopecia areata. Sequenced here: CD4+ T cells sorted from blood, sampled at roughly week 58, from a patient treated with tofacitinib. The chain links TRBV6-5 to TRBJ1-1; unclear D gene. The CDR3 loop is CASSYGLGNTEAFF. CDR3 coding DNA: TGTGCCAGCAGTTACGGACTCGGGAACACTGAAGCTTTCTTT.